The clone carrying this T cell receptor beta chain was detected once. The target antigen is unknown. The data derive from a study of graft-versus-host responses after intestinal transplantation. Turning to the study itself: The study gave all recipients anti-thymocyte globulin induction, then tacrolimus and steroids for 2 to 3 years. Findings and limits, study-wide: Allograft graft-versus-host to host-versus-graft clonal ratios ran high in patients with graft-donor T cell macrochimerism. The highest levels of circulating GvH clones went along with early declines in HvG clones after transplant.

Profiled with immunoSEQ multiplex PCR; TCRdb holds only in-frame clones, not every one. The data show roughly 51,000 clones, more than 80% seen once. The V gene end was trimmed by 4 bases and the J gene end by 0 bases; junction bases not matched to a gene: 9. Looked up from germline, CDR1 is SEHNR and CDR2 is FQNEAQ (reference sequence). The CDR3 totals 19 residues. The origin of this receptor is a human donor who was the organ donor for an intestinal transplant. The sequences come from unstimulated CD4+ T cells sorted from spleen or lymph node cells, collected before transplant. The V gene is TRBV7-9, the J gene TRBJ2-6, with 10 bases fitting TRBD1. This chain's CDR3 is CASSYPRGQGYSGANVLTF. Written as DNA, the CDR3 is TGTGCCAGCAGCTACCCTCGGGGACAGGGGTACTCTGGGGCCAACGTCCTGACTTTC.